These 9 T cell receptor beta chains came from one sample sequenced in a study of shared clonotypes between healthy human individuals. Sequencing was performed with immunoSEQ multiplex PCR; in TCRdb, only in-frame clones are kept and a portion is missing. This sample has more than 450,000 clones, with around 74% found just once. Specimen: PBMCs. The receptors shown here come from a woman between 40 and 50 years old in good health. Some clones in this sample may be carry-over from other donors' samples.

As concerns this clone: A far larger clone is a single base away, which makes a read error likely. CDR3 nucleotides: TGTGCCAGCAGCTTATCCAGCTATGGCTACACCTTC. Protein: CASSLSSYGYTF. The chain is built from TRBV11-2 and TRBJ1-2, with D hard to call. V lost 2 bases to trimming and J lost 4 bases, with 5 bases between them. This CDR3 region has 12 residues. Germline V gives CDR1 SGHAT, CDR2 FQNNGV.

The CDR3 DNA sequence: TGTGCCAGCAGCTTAGCGAGCACAGATACGCAGTATTTT. This encodes CASSLASTDTQYF. V and J are TRBV7-8 and TRBJ2-3; D remains unclear. The CDR3 is made up of 13 amino acids. V gave up 0 bases and J gave up 0 bases, with 1 base separating them. CDR1 and CDR2 (germline): SGHVS, FQNEAQ.

The chain joins TRBV5-4 to TRBJ2-6, with D perhaps TRBD2 (5 bases). The CDR3 is made up of 15 amino acids. Germline V gene lookup returns CDR1 SGHNT and CDR2 YYREEE (reference sequence). The V gene lost 5 bases and the J gene lost 0 bases, with 9 bases spanning the gap. The CDR3: CASRDGDSGANVLTF. The DNA of the CDR3 is TGTGCCAGCAGAGACGGGGACTCTGGGGCCAACGTCCTGACTTTC.

The genes are TRBV7-8 and TRBJ2-7; 9 bases align to TRBD1. The junction had 6 bases not matched to a gene; V was cut back by 3 bases and J by 6 bases. The V gene's germline CDR1 is SGHVS and CDR2 FQNEAQ. The CDR3 has 14 residues. CDR3 coding DNA: TGTGCCAGCAGCTTGGGGGACAGGGCTTCCGAGCAGTACTTC. Translating gives CASSLGDRASEQYF.

This rearrangement joins TRBV12-5 to TRBJ2-3; no firm D call. CDR1 is LGHNT and CDR2 is FRNRAP in the germline V gene. CDR3 length: 15 amino acids. V lost 3 bases and J lost 0, with 10 bases in between. CDR3 nucleotide sequence: TGTGCTAGTGGTTTTTGGCGAGATAGCACAGATACGCAGTATTTT. Its protein product is CASGFWRDSTDTQYF.

Remarks on this clone: This clone may be a read error of a much larger clone one base away. The chain has TRBV6-5 and TRBJ1-2; perhaps TRBD1 as D (6 bases). Trimming took off 6 bases at V and 1 base at J, with 9 bases between the two ends. The CDR3 runs 13 residues. Germline V gene data show CDR1 as MNHEY and CDR2 as SVGAGI. CDR3 region: CASSLDSNYGYTF. In nucleotides, the CDR3 is TGTGCCAGCAGCTTGGACAGTAACTATGGCTACACCTTC.

This rearrangement joins TRBV27 to TRBJ2-2, with D unclear. The germline V and J ends were trimmed by 5 bases and 0 bases, with 10 bases remaining between them. The length of the CDR3 is 15 residues. From germline, CDR1 is MNHEY and CDR2 SMNVEV (reference sequence). As DNA, the CDR3 is TGTGCCAGCAGTAAAAGCAGTACGAACACCGGGGAGCTGTTTTTT. It is translated as CASSKSSTNTGELFF.

The gene calls are TRBV9 and TRBJ2-1; a possible D gene is TRBD2 (5 bases). Deletions cut 0 bases from V and 8 bases from J, with 12 bases between. Germline CDR1 and CDR2: SGDLS and YYNGEE. The CDR3 extends over 14 amino acids. The DNA of the CDR3 is TGTGCCAGCAGCGTAGCCGGCGGGTTGGATGAGCAGTTCTTC. Translation: CASSVAGGLDEQFF.

The V gene is TRBV7-8, the J gene TRBJ1-1; 7 positions match TRBD1. The length of the CDR3 is 16 residues. J lost 0 bases, V lost 5 bases, and 9 bases had no gene match. The germline V gene encodes CDR1 SGHVS and CDR2 FQNEAQ. The chain's CDR3 is CASSISTGEVNTEAFF. For the CDR3, the DNA is TGTGCCAGCAGCATATCAACAGGGGAGGTGAACACTGAAGCTTTCTTT.